This T cell receptor beta chain was sequenced in a study of cytomegalovirus exposure and HLA in healthy donors. Germline assignment: CDR1 SEHNR and CDR2 FQNEAQ (reference sequence). Trimming removed 3 bases at V and 5 bases at J, with 17 bases between. CDR3 length: 16 residues. It was with 60 Vbeta and 13 Jbeta primers that the PCR ran. Only in-frame clones appear in the TCRdb table, and some are missing; sequencing was by immunoSEQ multiplex PCR. The sample consists of about 170,000 clones, approximately 73% of them appearing once. V is TRBV7-9 and J is TRBJ2-1; perhaps TRBD2 as D (5 bases). The sequenced sample was PBMCs. This receptor was taken from a woman between 18 and 30 years old in good health and CMV-seropositive. In DNA, the CDR3 is TGTGCCAGCAGCTTCACCGGAGCGGTATCCAACAATGAGCAGTTCTTC. Translated: CASSFTGAVSNNEQFF.